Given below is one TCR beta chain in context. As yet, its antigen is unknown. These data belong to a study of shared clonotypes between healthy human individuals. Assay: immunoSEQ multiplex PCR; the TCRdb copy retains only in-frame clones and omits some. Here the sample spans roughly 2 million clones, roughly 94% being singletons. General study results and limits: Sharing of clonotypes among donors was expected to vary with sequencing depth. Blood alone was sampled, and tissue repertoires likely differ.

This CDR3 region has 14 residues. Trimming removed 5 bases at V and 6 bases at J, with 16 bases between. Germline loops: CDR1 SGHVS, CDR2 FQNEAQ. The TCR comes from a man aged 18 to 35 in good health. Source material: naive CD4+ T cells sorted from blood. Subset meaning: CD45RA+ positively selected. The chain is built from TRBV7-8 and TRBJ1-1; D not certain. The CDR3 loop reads CASSIREGSSEAFF. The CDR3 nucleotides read TGTGCCAGCAGCATACGGGAAGGAAGCTCTGAAGCTTTCTTT.